These 23 T cell receptor beta chains were all obtained from the same sample, sequenced in a study of read filtering for tumor transcriptome and immune sequencing. Molecular barcoded adaptors covering alpha/delta and beta/gamma chains were used on roughly 400 ng RNA. TCRdb called the reads again in MiXCR, with one record for every CDR3 protein. The profile shows roughly 60,000 distinct CDR3 sequences, 20% to 25% of them singletons. Sequencing was done on a sample of a population of CD138-negative cells sorted from bone marrow. Receptors were obtained from a donor aged 40 or over with multiple myeloma.

This clonotype was detected a few times. The rearrangement uses TRBV10-1 and TRBJ2-3, with D possibly matching TRBD2 (5 bases). This CDR3 is built from 16 residues. Trimming shortened V by 0 bases and J by 0 bases, and 10 bases separated the two germline ends. Germline-derived CDR1 and CDR2 are WNHNN and SYGVQD (reference sequence). CDR3 protein: CASSESRTGSTDTQYF. CDR3 bases: TGCGCCAGCAGTGAGTCGCGGACGGGGAGCACAGATACGCAGTATTTT.

This clonotype was detected many times. V is TRBV30 and J is TRBJ1-1, with D possibly matching TRBD1 (5 bases). Germline V gene data show CDR1 as GTSNPN and CDR2 as SVGIG (reference sequence). Trimming pared 2 bases from V and 1 base from J, leaving 11 bases between. The CDR3 loop spans 14 amino acids. The CDR3 DNA follows: TGTGCCTGGAGTCTGGAAGGGGCGAACACTGAAGCTTTCTTT. Translating gives CAWSLEGANTEAFF.

This clonotype was recorded many times. The V call is TRBV12-3 or TRBV12-4, the J call TRBJ2-3; TRBD2 matches 9 bases. The CDR3 totals 18 residues. J was trimmed by 2 bases and V by 5 bases; bases with no gene match: 14. CDR3 sequence reads: CASSPPNSGGPLTDTQYF. The CDR3 DNA reads TGTGCCAGCAGTCCCCCAAATAGCGGGGGCCCTCTCACAGATACGCAGTATTTT.

This clonotype was found many times. The rearrangement uses TRBV6-2 or TRBV6-3 and TRBJ1-5; 8 nucleotides agree with TRBD1. This CDR3 region has 14 residues. Germline CDR1 reads MNHEY; CDR2 reads SVGEGT. J lost 2 bases, V lost 5 bases, and 2 bases had no gene match. As DNA, the CDR3 is TGTGCCAGCAGTCCAGGGGGCGGCAATCAGCCCCAGCATTTT. Protein product: CASSPGGGNQPQHF.

This clonotype showed up many times. The V and J genes are TRBV7-9 and TRBJ1-1; 8 bases are a match to TRBD1. The germline CDR1 and CDR2 sequences are SEHNR and FQNEAQ (reference sequence). V gave up 5 bases and J gave up 1 base; unmatched junction bases: 9. The CDR3 extends over 16 amino acids. As DNA, the CDR3 is TGTGCCAGCAGCCCTCGTCCCGGGACAGGGAACACTGAAGCTTTCTTT. It is translated as CASSPRPGTGNTEAFF.

V is TRBV4-1 and J is TRBJ2-1; the D is unclear. Trimming took off 0 bases at V and 3 bases at J, with 9 bases between the two ends. This CDR3 contains 15 residues. In germline, CDR1 is MGHRA, CDR2 YSYEKL. This chain's CDR3 is CASSQDSQDYNEQFF. CDR3 DNA: TGCGCCAGCAGCCAAGATTCGCAGGACTACAATGAGCAGTTCTTC.

With regard to this clonotype: A much bigger clone sits one base away, suggesting this may be a read error. The chain is built from TRBV29-1 and TRBJ1-2, with TRBD1 matching 10 bases. V lost 4 bases, J lost 3 bases, and 11 bases stayed unmatched. Germline assignment: CDR1 SQVTM and CDR2 ANQGSEA. The CDR3 length is 16 residues. Here the CDR3 reads CSVVGGGTGVYYGYTF. The CDR3 coding sequence is TGCAGCGTTGTAGGAGGTGGGACAGGGGTTTACTATGGCTACACCTTC. The variable domain in full, with the rest retrieved from reference TRBV29-1 and TRBJ1-2, is SAVISQKPSRDICQRGTSLTIQCQVDSQVTMMFWYRQQPGQSLTLIATANQGSEATYESGFVIDKFPISRPNLTFSTLTVSNMSPEDSSIYLCSVVGGGTGVYYGYTFGSGTRLTVV.

This clonotype came up once. One end of the junction varies from germline; a read error may be responsible. CDR3 nucleotide sequence: TGTGCCAGCAGTGAGGTACGAGGGATAGCGGGGGTTCCACGAGAGTCCCAGTACTTC. Translated, it gives CASSEVRGIAGVPRESQYF. The chain recombines TRBV2 with TRBJ2-5, with 9 bases that match TRBD2. This CDR3 is built from 19 residues. The V gene's germline CDR1 is SNHLY and CDR2 FYNNEI.

There are a few counts of this clonotype. V usage is TRBV27 and J usage is TRBJ2-7, with TRBD1 identical over 7 bases. There are 13 residues in the CDR3. V lost 8 bases, J lost 2 bases, and 6 bases stayed unmatched. Germline loops: CDR1 MNHEY, CDR2 SMNVEV (reference sequence). CDR3 amino acids: CASRRTGAYEQYF. For the CDR3, the DNA is TGTGCCAGCCGCCGGACAGGCGCCTACGAGCAGTACTTC.

This clonotype counts as medium-sized. The V call is TRBV24-1, the J call TRBJ2-1; 11 nucleotides agree with TRBD2. Germline loops: CDR1 KGHDR, CDR2 SFDVKD. Losses at the gene ends were 5 bases for V and 2 bases for J; bases not matched to a gene: 4. This CDR3 has 16 residues. DNA of the CDR3: TGTGCCACCAGTGGGGCTAGCGGGGGGACCTACAATGAGCAGTTCTTC. This gives the protein CATSGASGGTYNEQFF.

This clonotype appeared many times. The J gene is TRBJ1-6, the V gene TRBV28; 7 bases line up with TRBD1. Trimming at V came to 5 bases and at J to 0 bases, leaving 7 bases not matched to a gene. CDR1 is MDHEN and CDR2 is SYDVKM in the germline V gene. This CDR3 region has 17 residues. CDR3 amino acids: CASSPHRGSSYNSPLHF. DNA of the CDR3: TGTGCCAGCAGTCCCCACAGGGGAAGCTCCTATAATTCACCCCTCCACTTT.

This chain connects TRBV7-6 to TRBJ2-1, with a tentative D call TRBD2 (7 bases). The germline CDR1 and CDR2 sequences are SGHVS and FNYEAQ. With 0 bases removed from V and 2 bases from J, the gap between germline ends came to 14 bases. The CDR3 runs 17 residues. Written as DNA, the CDR3 is TGTGCCAGCAGCTTAGCGGGGGGGGCAGGCCCCTACAATGAGCAGTTCTTC. Encoded protein: CASSLAGGAGPYNEQFF.

Concerning this clonotype: The germline gene is not matched at one end of the junction; a read error may be the cause. The chain joins TRBV10-3 to TRBJ2-2; D may be TRBD2 (6 bases). The CDR3 is made up of 14 amino acids. In germline, CDR1 is ENHRY, CDR2 SYGVKD. The CDR3 region is CAISESTNTGGLFF. CDR3 sequence (DNA): TGTGCCATCAGTGAGTCCACTAACACCGGGGGGCTGTTTTTT.

Many counts were recorded for this clonotype. This rearrangement joins TRBV5-1 to TRBJ2-7; TRBD1 aligns across 7 bases. Looked up from germline, CDR1 is SGHRS and CDR2 is YFSETQ. Trimming at V came to 4 bases and at J to 2 bases, leaving 6 bases not matched to a gene. The CDR3 length is 14 residues. CDR3: CASSRSTGTYEQYF. The CDR3 DNA reads TGCGCCAGCAGCCGATCGACAGGGACCTACGAGCAGTACTTC.

This clonotype was observed many times. This sequence joins TRBV11-2 and TRBJ2-1; 7 nucleotides line up with TRBD2. The CDR3 is made up of 15 amino acids. J gave up 7 bases and V 0 bases, and 6 bases lay outside the gene matches. Per germline, CDR1 SGHAT and CDR2 FQNNGV. CDR3: CASSLDRRERNEQFF. CDR3 in DNA: TGTGCCAGCAGCTTAGATCGGCGGGAGCGTAATGAGCAGTTCTTC.

Many counts were recorded for this clonotype. The chain employs TRBV19 and TRBJ2-7; D might be TRBD1 or TRBD2, each matching 5 bases. Between the trimmed V and J ends, which lost 6 bases and 0 bases, there was a span of 15 bases. There are 15 residues in the CDR3. CDR1 LNHDA and CDR2 SQIVND come from the germline V gene (reference sequence). The CDR3 nucleotides read TGTGCCAGTAGGAGGATAGAGGGGAGCTCCTACGAGCAGTACTTC. Translation gives CASRRIEGSSYEQYF.

This clonotype was picked up many times. The chain recombines TRBV6-2 or TRBV6-3 with TRBJ2-1; TRBD2 matches 9 bases. Germline V gives CDR1 MNHEY, CDR2 SVGEGT. The V gene end was trimmed by 0 bases and the J gene end by 8 bases; junction bases not matched to a gene: 14. The CDR3 covers 18 residues. The CDR3, as DNA: TGTGCCAGCAGTTACTCCGAGTTCCTAGCGGGGCCGGGGGATGAGCAGTTCTTC. Translated: CASSYSEFLAGPGDEQFF.

The rearrangement joins TRBV23-1 to TRBJ2-5; TRBD2 might be the D (7 bases). TRBV23-1 belongs to the ORF category, with a function that is uncertain. V was cut by 0 bases and J by 5 bases, with 22 bases left in between. The CDR3 is 18 residues long. In DNA, the CDR3 is TGCGCCAGCAGTCAATCGACCGGGACAAGCGGGGTTGACGAGACCCAGTACTTC. The encoded protein is CASSQSTGTSGVDETQYF.

In this sample, this clonotype turned up a few times. This sequence joins TRBV7-3 and TRBJ1-4, with 9 bases that match TRBD1. CDR3 length: 16 residues. The germline V gene has CDR1 SGHTA and CDR2 FQGTGA. V shed 2 bases, J shed 6 bases, and the junction held 7 bases outside the gene matches. In DNA, the CDR3 is TGTGCCAGCAGCTTAGGCCCGGGACAGGGAGATGAAAAACTGTTTTTT. As protein: CASSLGPGQGDEKLFF.

As to this clonotype: With a much larger clone just one base away, this may be a read error. This chain links TRBV7-9 with TRBJ2-3; no definite D call. Germline V gives CDR1 SEHNR, CDR2 FQNEAQ (reference sequence). V lost 5 bases to trimming and J lost 2 bases, with 20 bases between them. There are 17 residues in the CDR3. The CDR3 bases are TGTGCCAGCAGCCCATCGGCATGGGCGGAAATCACAGATACGCAGTATTTT. This codes for CASSPSAWAEITDTQYF.

In its sample, this clonotype was seen many times. The chain combines TRBV2 with TRBJ1-1; 8 bases are a match to TRBD1. The germline V gene has CDR1 SNHLY and CDR2 FYNNEI. V lost 10 bases, J lost 2 bases, and 9 bases stayed unmatched. The CDR3 runs 14 residues. CDR3 in DNA: TGTGCCACTTCCCCGCAGGGGGCAAACACTGAAGCTTTCTTT. It translates to CATSPQGANTEAFF. Supplemented by reference TRBV2 and TRBJ1-1, the full variable domain reads EPEVTQTPSHQVTQMGQEVILRCVPISNHLYFYWYRQILGQKVEFLVSFYNNEISEKSEIFDDQFSVERPDGSNFTLKIRSTKLEDSAMYFCATSPQGANTEAFFGQGTRLTVV.

This chain joins TRBV7-2 and TRBJ2-7; a weak D match, TRBD2 (6 bases). The ends were cut back, 1 base at V and 3 bases at J, with 10 bases in the middle. Germline CDR1 and CDR2: SGHTA and FQGNSA. This CDR3 contains 14 residues. The CDR3 DNA reads as TGTGCCAGCAGCTTAGTTAGCGGCCTCTACGAGCAGTACTTC. Encoded protein: CASSLVSGLYEQYF. The full variable domain, rest sourced from reference TRBV7-2 and TRBJ2-7, is GAGVSQSPSNKVTEKGKDVELRCDPISGHTALYWYRQSLGQGLEFLIYFQGNSAPDKSGLPSDRFSAERTGGSVSTLTIQRTQQEDSAVYLCASSLVSGLYEQYFGPGTRLTVT.

This clonotype was picked up many times. The chain carries TRBV5-1 and TRBJ2-7; D unclear. This CDR3 is built from 14 residues. Per the germline V gene, CDR1 is SGHRS and CDR2 is YFSETQ. Trimming took 5 bases from V and 0 from J, leaving 12 bases between them. The CDR3 DNA is TGCGCCAGCAGGGGTGGCACACGCTCCTACGAGCAGTACTTC. Amino acid sequence: CASRGGTRSYEQYF.